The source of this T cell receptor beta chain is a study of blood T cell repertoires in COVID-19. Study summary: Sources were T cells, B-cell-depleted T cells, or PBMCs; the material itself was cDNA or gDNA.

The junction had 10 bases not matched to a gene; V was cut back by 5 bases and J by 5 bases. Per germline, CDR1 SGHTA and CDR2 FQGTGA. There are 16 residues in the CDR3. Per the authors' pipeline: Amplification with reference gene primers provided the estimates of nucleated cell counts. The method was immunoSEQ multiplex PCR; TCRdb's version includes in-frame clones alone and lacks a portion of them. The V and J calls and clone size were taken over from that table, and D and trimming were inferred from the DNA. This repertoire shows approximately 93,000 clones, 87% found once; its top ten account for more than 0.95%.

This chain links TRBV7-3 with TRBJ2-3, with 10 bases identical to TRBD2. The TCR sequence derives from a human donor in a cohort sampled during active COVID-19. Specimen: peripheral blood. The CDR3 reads CASSIGLAGERDTQYF. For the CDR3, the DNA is TGTGCCAGCAGCATTGGGCTAGCGGGAGAAAGAGATACGCAGTATTTT.